Described below is a single T cell receptor beta chain sequence and its context. Its antigen specificity is not known. Base qualities were left out, and no much larger clone turns up one base away. TCRbeta CDR3 regions were amplified from genomic DNA by means of the immunoSEQ Assay, a bias-controlled multiplex PCR. From the authors' description of their analysis: The number of nucleated cells in each sample was estimated by amplification of reference gene primers within the assay. Sequence reads were collapsed and filtered to measure the absolute abundance of every unique TCRbeta CDR3 rearrangement. For each sample, productive Simpson clonality was calculated by taking the square root of Simpson's diversity index across productive rearrangements. The table comes from immuneACCESS by way of TCRdb, which keeps in-frame sequences with V and J called. Part of the clones is missing from these tables; in studies checked, under half for an unresolved V gene and the rest for unknown reasons. That table gives V, J and clone size, and the DNA gave D and trimming. For this sample the table gives 350,000 to 400,000 clones, of which about nine tenths were detected only once. The top ten constitute 0.86% of the sample.

In the prospective study, participants were 18 to 89 years old, resided in 24 geographic areas of the United States, and were enrolled through a virtual design. Cohort assignment in the prospective study relied on participant-reported clinical history from a screening survey and a study questionnaire. A participant counted as exposed if, within 2 weeks of entering the study, that participant had been in contact with someone who had a PCR-confirmed or clinician-diagnosed COVID-19 case. In the prospective study, mobile phlebotomists collected whole blood, serum and a nasopharyngeal or oropharyngeal swab from each participant. Participants in the prospective study had the option to provide additional blood draws and questionnaires over an approximately 2-month period. Before DNA extraction, prospective study blood samples were shipped either frozen or at room temperature. The germline V gene encodes CDR1 KGHDR and CDR2 SFDVKD. The CDR3 has 13 amino acids, counting the end cysteine and phenylalanine. CDR3 DNA is the only sequence kept; it has 39 bases, read in frame from the first base. A distance of 12 bases separates the germline ends of V and J, which lose 6 bases and 8 bases respectively.

These data are taken from a study of blood T cell repertoires in COVID-19 (TCRdb year 2020). General notes on the study: Samples covering the acute and convalescent phases of COVID-19 were provided by collaborators in the United States, Italy and Spain. The sample metadata nearly always contained a de-identified subject ID, COVID-19 status, age in years and sex. The repertoires were released in a freely available public database intended as a resource for research on the immune response to SARS-CoV-2. Deeply sampled blood TCRbeta repertoires from subjects exposed to, actively infected with, or recovered from COVID-19 were included in the dataset. Where available, HLA class I and class II types were obtained from metadata supplied by the sample provider rather than from assay-based typing. Samples came from the ongoing ImmuneRACE study (first 160 participants) plus 1,254 subjects from 6 global collaborators. The material from the prospective study consisted of cDNA or gDNA derived from T cells, B-cell-depleted T cells, or PBMCs.

The study at large found these results: The quantity of clinical and demographic metadata differed by source and by participant and was supplied without curation.

The clonotype originates from a woman aged 40-49 years who had been exposed to COVID-19. This sequence uses TRBV24-1 and TRBJ2-2; no confident D gene assignment can be made. The sample consisted of PBMCs or T cells enriched from blood (not recorded which). Here is the DNA: TGTGCCACCAGTCTTGGAGAAAGTGGGGAGCTGTTTTTT. Its translation reads: CATSLGESGELFF.